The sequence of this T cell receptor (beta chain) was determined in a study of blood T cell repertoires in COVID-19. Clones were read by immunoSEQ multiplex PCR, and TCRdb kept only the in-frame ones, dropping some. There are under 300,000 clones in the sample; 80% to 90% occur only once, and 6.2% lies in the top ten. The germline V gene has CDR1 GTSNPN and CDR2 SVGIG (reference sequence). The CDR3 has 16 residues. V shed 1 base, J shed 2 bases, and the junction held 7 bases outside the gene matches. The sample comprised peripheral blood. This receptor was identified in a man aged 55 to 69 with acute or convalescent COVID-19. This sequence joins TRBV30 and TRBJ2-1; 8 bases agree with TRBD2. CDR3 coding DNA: TGTGCCTGGAGTGGCCTCGGTAGCGGGACCTACAATGAGCAGTTCTTC. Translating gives CAWSGLGSGTYNEQFF. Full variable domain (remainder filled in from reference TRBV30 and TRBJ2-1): SQTIHQWPATLVQPVGSPLSLECTVEGTSNPNLYWYRQAAGRGLQLLFYSVGIGQISSEVPQNLSASRPQDRQFILSSKKLLLSDSGFYLCAWSGLGSGTYNEQFFGPGTRLTVL.